This T cell receptor beta chain was documented in a study of blood T cell repertoires in COVID-19. Study-wide context: Nucleic acid was either cDNA or gDNA, and it came from T cells, B-cell-depleted T cells, or PBMCs.

Per the original data handling: Amplification of reference gene primers was used by the study to estimate nucleated cell counts. Produced via immunoSEQ multiplex PCR; TCRdb's table is partial and in-frame only. That table gives V, J and clone size, and the DNA gave D and trimming. Here the sample spans 150,000 or so clones, approximately 84% being singletons. The receptor was isolated from a man aged 35-49 years who had recovered from COVID-19. The material sequenced was peripheral blood.

CDR3 in amino acids: CASSLRQQAWNEQFF. As DNA, the CDR3 is TGTGCCAGCAGCTTAAGACAGCAGGCGTGGAATGAGCAGTTCTTC. The V and J genes are TRBV7-2 and TRBJ2-1; TRBD1 might be the D (5 bases). Germline assignment: CDR1 SGHTA and CDR2 FQGNSA. There are 15 residues in the CDR3. Trimming left V 2 bases short and J 7 bases short, with 15 bases between.